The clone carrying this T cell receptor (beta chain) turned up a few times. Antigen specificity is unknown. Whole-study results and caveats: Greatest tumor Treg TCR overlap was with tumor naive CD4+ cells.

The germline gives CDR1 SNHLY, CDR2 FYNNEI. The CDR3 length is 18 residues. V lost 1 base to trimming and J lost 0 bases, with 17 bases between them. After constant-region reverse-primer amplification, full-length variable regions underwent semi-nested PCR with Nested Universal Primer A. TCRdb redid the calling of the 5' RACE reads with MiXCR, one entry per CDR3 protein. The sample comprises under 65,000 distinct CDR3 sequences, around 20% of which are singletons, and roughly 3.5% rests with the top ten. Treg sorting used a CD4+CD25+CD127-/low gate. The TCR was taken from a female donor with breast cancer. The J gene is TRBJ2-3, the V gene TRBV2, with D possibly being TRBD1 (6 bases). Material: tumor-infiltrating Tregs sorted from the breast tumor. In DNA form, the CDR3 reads TGTGCCAGCAGTGAAGGCAGGGGAAACCTAAGAAGCACAGATACGCAGTATTTT. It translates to CASSEGRGNLRSTDTQYF. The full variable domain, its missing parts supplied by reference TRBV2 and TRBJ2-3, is EPEVTQTPSHQVTQMGQEVILRCVPISNHLYFYWYRQILGQKVEFLVSFYNNEISEKSEIFDDQFSVERPDGSNFTLKIRSTKLEDSAMYFCASSEGRGNLRSTDTQYFGPGTRLTVL.